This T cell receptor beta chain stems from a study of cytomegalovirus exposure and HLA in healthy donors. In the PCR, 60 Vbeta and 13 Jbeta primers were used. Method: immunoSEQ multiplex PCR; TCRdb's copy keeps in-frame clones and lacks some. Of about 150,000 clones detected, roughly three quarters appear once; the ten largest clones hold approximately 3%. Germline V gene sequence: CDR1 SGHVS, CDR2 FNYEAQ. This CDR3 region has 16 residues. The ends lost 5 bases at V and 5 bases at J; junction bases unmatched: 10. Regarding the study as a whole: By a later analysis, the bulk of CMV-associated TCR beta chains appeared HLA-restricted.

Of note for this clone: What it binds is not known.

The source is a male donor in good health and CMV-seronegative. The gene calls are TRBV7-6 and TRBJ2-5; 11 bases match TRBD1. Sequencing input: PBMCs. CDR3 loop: CASSQPGTGGVETQYF. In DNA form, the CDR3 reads TGTGCCAGCAGCCAACCCGGGACAGGGGGGGTGGAGACCCAGTACTTC.